The 9 T cell receptor beta chains below all came from one sample that was sequenced in a study of shared clonotypes between healthy human individuals. CD45RO negativity and positive selection for CCR7 defined naive CD8 cells, a population that excluded terminally differentiated effector memory CD45RA+ cells. Sequencing used immunoSEQ multiplex PCR; TCRdb keeps in-frame clones, though not all of them. The data contain hundreds of thousands of clones, 95% to 97% of them singletons. Material for sequencing was naive CD8+ T cells sorted from blood. These receptors all stem from a young woman in good health.

The chain links TRBV11-3 to TRBJ2-1; D may be TRBD1 (6 bases). The length of the CDR3 is 14 residues. Trimming took off 5 bases at V and 8 bases at J, with 16 bases between the two ends. Germline CDR1 SGHNT, CDR2 YENEEA. CDR3 protein: CASSVGGRIYEQFF. CDR3 DNA sequence: TGTGCCAGCAGCGTAGGGGGTCGGATTTATGAGCAGTTCTTC.

A word on this clone: Other DNA sequences within the sample encode an identical CDR3. The chain uses TRBV11-2 and TRBJ2-5; no clear D. Trimming removed 3 bases at V and 5 bases at J, with 4 bases between. CDR3 length: 11 amino acids. Looked up from germline, CDR1 is SGHAT and CDR2 is FQNNGV. The DNA for the CDR3 is TGTGCCAGCAGCTTGCAGGAGACCCAGTACTTC. This translates into CASSLQETQYF.

The rearrangement links TRBV28 to TRBJ1-1, with D perhaps TRBD1 (5 bases). Trimming took 7 bases from V and 7 from J, leaving 13 bases between them. Germline loops: CDR1 MDHEN, CDR2 SYDVKM. The CDR3 contains 12 residues. In DNA, the CDR3 is TGTGCCAGCACCCGGGGCAGGATTGAAGCTTTCTTT. The encoded protein is CASTRGRIEAFF.

This clone was detected once. The chain links TRBV27 to TRBJ2-3, with TRBD2 matching over 9 bases. Trimming at V came to 6 bases and at J to 10 bases, leaving 8 bases not matched to a gene. This CDR3 has 13 amino acids. The germline gives CDR1 MNHEY, CDR2 SMNVEV (reference sequence). The CDR3, as DNA: TGTGCCAGCAGCCTCTCTAGCGGGATGGCGCAGTATTTT. The encoded protein is CASSLSSGMAQYF.

CDR3 loop: CASSGQNYGYTF. CDR3 DNA: TGTGCCAGCTCAGGACAGAACTATGGCTACACCTTC. The genes are TRBV6-5 and TRBJ1-2; a weak D match, TRBD1 (6 bases). CDR1 is MNHEY and CDR2 is SVGAGI in the germline V gene. The CDR3 runs 12 residues. V dropped 8 bases and J dropped 2 bases, with 9 bases sitting between them.

The rearrangement uses TRBV28 and TRBJ1-3; D is undetermined. V was clipped by 2 bases and J by 2 bases, with 7 bases between them. Germline CDR1 is MDHEN and CDR2 is SYDVKM. The CDR3 has 14 amino acids. In nucleotides, the CDR3 is TGTGCCAGCAGTTTAGGTATTCCTGGAAACACCATATATTTT. Its translation is CASSLGIPGNTIYF.

The genes are TRBV28 and TRBJ2-1; 15 bases agree with TRBD2. Germline V gene lookup returns CDR1 MDHEN and CDR2 SYDVKM. Trimming removed 6 bases from V and 1 base from J; junction bases left unmatched: 7. This CDR3 is 18 amino acids long. This CDR3 reads CASSMGLAGGYSYNEQFF. CDR3 nucleotides: TGTGCCAGCAGCATGGGACTAGCGGGAGGCTATTCCTACAATGAGCAGTTCTTC.

The chain carries TRBV7-9 and TRBJ2-7, with D unresolved. The V and J ends lost 1 base and 2 bases respectively, with 12 bases between them. CDR3 length: 15 amino acids. CDR1 and CDR2 from the germline V gene are SEHNR and FQNEAQ (reference sequence). The CDR3 here is CASSLGASITYEQYF. In DNA form, the CDR3 reads TGTGCCAGCAGCTTAGGGGCGAGCATTACCTACGAGCAGTACTTC.

The V gene is TRBV29-1, the J gene TRBJ2-1; 12 nucleotides match TRBD2. The CDR3 length is 13 residues. Germline CDR1 SQVTM, CDR2 ANQGSEA. J gave up 4 bases and V 7 bases, and 2 bases lay outside the gene matches. Here the CDR3 reads CSAGLAGYNEQFF. The CDR3 DNA reads TGCAGCGCTGGACTAGCGGGATACAATGAGCAGTTCTTC.